The 19 T cell receptor beta chains below all came from one sample that was sequenced in a study of identical twins. TCRdb reprocessed the 5' RACE reads with MiXCR, giving one entry per CDR3 protein. Counted here are hundreds of thousands of distinct CDR3 sequences, 15% to 20% occurring once; the ten biggest clones make up about 12%. These data were also reused for a study on T cells expressing NK-cell markers.

The sample was PBMCs. Receptors were obtained from a woman between 18 and 30 years old in good health.

In this sample, this clonotype turned up a few times. This sequence joins TRBV20-1 and TRBJ2-5; D perhaps matches TRBD2 (8 bases). V was clipped by 6 bases and J by 4 bases, with 18 bases between them. This CDR3 is 14 amino acids long. Germline V lookup: CDR1 DFQATT, CDR2 SNEGSKA (reference sequence). This CDR3 is CSAGRGLAGETQYF. CDR3 sequence (DNA): TGCAGTGCGGGGAGGGGGCTAGCGGGAGAGACCCAGTACTTC.

Ten or more counts support this clonotype. CDR3 nucleotide sequence: TGCAGCGTTGTCCGGGGTTTGGGGGCCGGGTACAATGAGCAGTTCTTC. It encodes CSVVRGLGAGYNEQFF. The rearrangement joins TRBV29-1 to TRBJ2-1, with D possibly TRBD1 on 6 matching bases. Trimming removed 4 bases from V and 4 bases from J, with 20 bases in between. This CDR3 comprises 16 residues. Germline V gene lookup returns CDR1 SQVTM and CDR2 ANQGSEA.

The V and J genes are TRBV5-1 and TRBJ1-5; D ambiguous. This CDR3 is built from 13 residues. In germline, CDR1 is SGHRS, CDR2 YFSETQ. Trimming stripped 0 bases from V and 3 bases from J, with 4 bases between. CDR3 sequence (DNA): TGCGCCAGCAGCTTGGAGCACAATCAGCCCCAGCATTTT. This encodes CASSLEHNQPQHF.

CDR3 in DNA: TGCAGTGCTCGGTTTGAAGCTTTCTTT. This gives the protein CSARFEAFF. The rearrangement uses TRBV20-1 and TRBJ1-1; D is ambiguous. CDR1 and CDR2 from the germline V gene are DFQATT and SNEGSKA (reference sequence). Trimming took off 5 bases at V and 7 bases at J, with 5 bases between the two ends. CDR3 length: 9 amino acids.

This chain joins TRBV6-2 or TRBV6-3 and TRBJ1-1, with TRBD1 matching 9 bases. Germline V gives CDR1 MNHEY, CDR2 SVGEGT. The J segment lost 6 bases and the V segment lost 5 bases, leaving 7 bases of the junction unmatched. The CDR3 covers 14 residues. DNA for the CDR3: TGTGCCAGCAGTGCCTCCGGGACAGGGTCTGAAGCTTTCTTT. It encodes CASSASGTGSEAFF.

This clonotype turned up a few times. The CDR3, as DNA: TGCGCCAGCAGCCCTGGGGCAGACAGAGGATATGGCTACACCTTC. Translated: CASSPGADRGYGYTF. The rearrangement joins TRBV5-1 to TRBJ1-2, with D tentatively TRBD1 (5 bases). V lost 4 bases, J lost 5 bases, and 18 bases lay in between. CDR3 size: 15 residues. The germline gives CDR1 SGHRS, CDR2 YFSETQ.

V and J are TRBV12-3 or TRBV12-4 and TRBJ2-1; the match to TRBD2 covers 11 bases. V lost 7 bases, J lost 7 bases, and 6 bases stayed unmatched. The CDR3 is 14 residues long. In nucleotides, the CDR3 is TGTGCCAGCACCACTAGCGGGAGTGGTAATGAGCAGTTCTTC. It codes for CASTTSGSGNEQFF.

J is TRBJ1-4 and V is TRBV2, with no clear D. Trimming took off 8 bases at V and 7 bases at J, with 11 bases between the two ends. Germline CDR1 reads SNHLY; CDR2 reads FYNNEI. This CDR3 contains 12 residues. In DNA, the CDR3 is TGTGCCAGCCGGGCAGGCTTTGAAAAACTGTTTTTT. Translated, it gives CASRAGFEKLFF.

This clonotype turned up a few times. The V call is TRBV12-5, the J call TRBJ1-1, with a weak D call TRBD1 (5 bases). This CDR3 comprises 15 residues. Germline V gene lookup returns CDR1 LGHNT and CDR2 FRNRAP. Between the trimmed V and J ends, which lost 5 bases and 5 bases, there was a span of 18 bases. In DNA form, the CDR3 reads TGTGCTAGTGGTAAACTGGGGACGGTGGTGACTGAAGCTTTCTTT. It codes for CASGKLGTVVTEAFF.

The V and J genes are TRBV9 and TRBJ2-7, with 10 positions matching TRBD2. The length of the CDR3 is 15 residues. V lost 3 bases and J lost 0; bases outside the gene matches: 3. CDR1 SGDLS and CDR2 YYNGEE come from the germline V gene. The CDR3 coding sequence is TGTGCCAGCAGCGGGTCTAGCGGGAGCTCCTACGAGCAGTACTTC. Residues: CASSGSSGSSYEQYF.

This clonotype was detected a few times. The chain has TRBV20-1 and TRBJ2-2; D uncertain. The CDR3 sequence is 11 residues long. Germline values: CDR1 DFQATT, CDR2 SNEGSKA (reference sequence). V dropped 6 bases and J dropped 3 bases, with 5 bases sitting between them. The CDR3 loop reads CSAPDTGELFF. The CDR3 DNA is TGCAGTGCGCCAGACACCGGGGAGCTGTTTTTT.

This chain uses TRBV7-9 with TRBJ2-2; tentative D call: TRBD1 (6 bases). Germline V gene sequence: CDR1 SEHNR, CDR2 FQNEAQ (reference sequence). V dropped 8 bases and J dropped 6 bases, with 10 bases sitting between them. The CDR3 runs 12 residues. CDR3 protein: CASQGLAGELFF. Here the CDR3 DNA reads TGTGCCAGCCAGGGGCTCGCCGGGGAGCTGTTTTTT.

The gene calls are TRBV20-1 and TRBJ2-7; the match to TRBD1 covers 7 bases. CDR3 length: 13 amino acids. The germline gives CDR1 DFQATT, CDR2 SNEGSKA (reference sequence). After removal of 1 base from V and 5 bases from J, the junction contained 5 bases not matched to a gene. CDR3 bases: TGCAGTGCTAGAGGTGACAGGGATAACGAGCAGTACTTC. This gives the protein CSARGDRDNEQYF.

This CDR3 is CASSTRPPGGSSYEQYF. CDR3 bases: TGTGCCAGCAGTACCCGCCCTCCCGGCGGGAGTTCATACGAGCAGTACTTC. The chain employs TRBV6-1 and TRBJ2-7; 7 bases align to TRBD2. V lost 5 bases to trimming and J lost 4 bases; unmatched junction nucleotides: 17. CDR1 and CDR2 (germline): MNHNS, SASEGT. The CDR3 length is 17 residues.

The chain is built from TRBV5-6 and TRBJ2-5; D gene unclear. The V end lost 0 bases, the J end lost 3 bases, and 9 bases lay between the germline ends. This CDR3 is built from 14 residues. Germline assignment: CDR1 SGHDT and CDR2 YYEEEE. CDR3 sequence reads: CASSLGHTKETQYF. The CDR3 DNA sequence: TGTGCCAGCAGCTTGGGTCACACAAAAGAGACCCAGTACTTC.

This clonotype has only a few counts. J is TRBJ2-2 and V is TRBV4-2, with 8 positions matching TRBD2. Looked up from germline, CDR1 is LGHNA and CDR2 is YNFKEQ. The trim removed 0 bases at V and 1 base at J, leaving 1 base unmatched. CDR3 length: 16 residues. This CDR3 reads CASSQESGGNTGELFF. CDR3 DNA: TGTGCCAGCAGCCAAGAGAGCGGGGGGAACACCGGGGAGCTGTTTTTT.

There are a few counts of this clonotype. The gene calls are TRBV12-3 or TRBV12-4 and TRBJ2-5; D is perhaps TRBD1 (5 bases). The CDR3 runs 14 residues. Deletions cut 0 bases from V and 6 bases from J, with 11 bases between. CDR3 residues: CASSLARGSQTQYF. The CDR3 nucleotides read TGTGCCAGCAGTTTAGCTAGGGGAAGTCAGACCCAGTACTTC.

The chain couples TRBV6-1 to TRBJ2-7; possibly TRBD2 for D (6 bases). The germline V gene has CDR1 MNHNS and CDR2 SASEGT. V shed 3 bases and J shed 3 bases, with 12 bases lying between them. The CDR3 runs 14 residues. The CDR3 nucleotides read TGTGCCAGCAGTGAGATGAAGGGAGGCTACGAGCAGTACTTC. It yields the protein CASSEMKGGYEQYF.

The sample holds a few counts of this clonotype. V and J are TRBV4-1 and TRBJ2-1; 9 bases agree with TRBD1. Germline V gene lookup returns CDR1 MGHRA and CDR2 YSYEKL. V lost 0 bases, J lost 0 bases, and 12 bases stayed unmatched. This CDR3 spans 20 amino acids. CDR3 in amino acids: CASSQDLRQGVRSSYNEQFF. The CDR3 DNA is TGCGCCAGCAGCCAAGATCTGAGACAGGGGGTTAGGAGCTCCTACAATGAGCAGTTCTTC.